Sequencing of this TCR beta chain was carried out in a study of shared clonotypes between healthy human individuals. Concerning this clone itself: Its antigen is unknown. The same CDR3 can be traced to other DNA sequences in this sample.

Negatively enriched CD4+ T cells were divided by CD45RA into naive and memory. Study results and caveats: Only blood was sampled, and tissue TCR repertoires likely differ from blood ones. With a few donors compared, 4% to 5% of naive CD4 clonotypes were shared.

CDR3 length equals 13 residues. Germline V gene lookup returns CDR1 SGHTA and CDR2 FQGNSA. V was clipped by 1 base and J by 4 bases, with 7 bases between them. Produced via immunoSEQ multiplex PCR; TCRdb's table is partial and in-frame only. The sample carries 2 million to 3 million clones, roughly 93% recorded once. The origin of this receptor is a man between 18 and 35 years old in good health. Some clones in this sample may be carry-over from other donors' samples. The V and J genes are TRBV7-2 and TRBJ1-2; D uncertain. Sequencing was carried out using naive CD4+ T cells from PBMCs. Indicated subset: CD45RA+ positively selected. CDR3 protein: CASSLGRSYGYTF. CDR3 nucleotides: TGTGCCAGCAGCTTAGGACGATCCTATGGCTACACCTTC.